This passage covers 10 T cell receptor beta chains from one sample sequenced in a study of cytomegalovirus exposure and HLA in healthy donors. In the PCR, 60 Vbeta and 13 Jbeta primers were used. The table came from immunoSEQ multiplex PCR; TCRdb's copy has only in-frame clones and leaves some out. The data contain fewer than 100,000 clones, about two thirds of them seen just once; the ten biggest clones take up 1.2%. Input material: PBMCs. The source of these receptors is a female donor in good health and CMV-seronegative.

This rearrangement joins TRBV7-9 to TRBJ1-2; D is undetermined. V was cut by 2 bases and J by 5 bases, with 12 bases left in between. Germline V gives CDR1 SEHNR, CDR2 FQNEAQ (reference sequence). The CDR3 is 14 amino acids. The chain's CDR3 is CASSLRGVGYGYTF. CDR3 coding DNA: TGTGCCAGCAGCTTACGCGGGGTAGGGTATGGCTACACCTTC.

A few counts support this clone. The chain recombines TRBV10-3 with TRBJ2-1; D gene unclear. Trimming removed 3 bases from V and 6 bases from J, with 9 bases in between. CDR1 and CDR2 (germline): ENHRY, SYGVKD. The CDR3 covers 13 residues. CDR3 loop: CAISEHGANEQFF. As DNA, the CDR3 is TGTGCCATCAGTGAACACGGAGCCAATGAGCAGTTCTTC.

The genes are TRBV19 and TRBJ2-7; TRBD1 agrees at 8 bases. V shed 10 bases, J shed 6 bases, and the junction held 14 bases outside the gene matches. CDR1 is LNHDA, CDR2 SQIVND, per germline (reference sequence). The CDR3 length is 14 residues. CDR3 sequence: CATFDRAGGLEQYF. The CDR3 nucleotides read TGTGCCACCTTCGATCGGGCAGGGGGCCTCGAGCAGTACTTC.

In DNA form, the CDR3 reads TGTGCCAGCAGTTATAGCGGGGTCACAGATACGCAGTATTTT. Residues: CASSYSGVTDTQYF. This chain connects TRBV6-5 to TRBJ2-3; TRBD2 matches at 8 bases. Trimming removed 3 bases from V and 2 bases from J; junction bases left unmatched: 1. CDR3 size: 14 residues. From germline, CDR1 is MNHEY and CDR2 SVGAGI.

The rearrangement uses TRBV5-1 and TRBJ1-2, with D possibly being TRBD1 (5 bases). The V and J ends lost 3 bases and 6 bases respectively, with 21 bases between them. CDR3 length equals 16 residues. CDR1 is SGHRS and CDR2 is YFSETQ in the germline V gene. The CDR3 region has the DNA TGCGCCAGCAGCTCAATTGTTGGGGGAGGCCCAAATGGCTACACCTTC. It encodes CASSSIVGGGPNGYTF.

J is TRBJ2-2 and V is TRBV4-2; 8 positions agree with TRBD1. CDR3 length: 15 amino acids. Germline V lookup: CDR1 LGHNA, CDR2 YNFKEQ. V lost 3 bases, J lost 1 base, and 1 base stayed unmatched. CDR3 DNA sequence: TGTGCCAGCAGCCACGGGACAGGGAACACCGGGGAGCTGTTTTTT. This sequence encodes CASSHGTGNTGELFF.

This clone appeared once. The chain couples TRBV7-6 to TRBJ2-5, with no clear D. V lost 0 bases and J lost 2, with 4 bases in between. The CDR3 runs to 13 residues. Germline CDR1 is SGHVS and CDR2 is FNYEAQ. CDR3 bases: TGTGCCAGCAGCTTAGCCTTACAAGAGACCCAGTACTTC. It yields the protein CASSLALQETQYF.

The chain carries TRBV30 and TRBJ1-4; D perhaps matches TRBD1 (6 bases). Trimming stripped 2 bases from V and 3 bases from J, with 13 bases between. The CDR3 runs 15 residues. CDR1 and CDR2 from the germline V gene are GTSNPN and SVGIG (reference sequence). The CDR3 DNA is TGTGCCTGGAGTCAGACAGGACAGCCTAATGAAAAACTGTTTTTT. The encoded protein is CAWSQTGQPNEKLFF. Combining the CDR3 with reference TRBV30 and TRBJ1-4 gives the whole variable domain SQTIHQWPATLVQPVGSPLSLECTVEGTSNPNLYWYRQAAGRGLQLLFYSVGIGQISSEVPQNLSASRPQDRQFILSSKKLLLSDSGFYLCAWSQTGQPNEKLFFGSGTQLSVL.

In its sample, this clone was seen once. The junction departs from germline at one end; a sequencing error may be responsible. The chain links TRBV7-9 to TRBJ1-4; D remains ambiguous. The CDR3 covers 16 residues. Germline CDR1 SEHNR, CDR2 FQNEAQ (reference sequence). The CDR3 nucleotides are TGTTCCAGCAGCTTAGGAGCATCGGGGTTAGGGGAAAAACTGTTTTTT. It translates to CSSSLGASGLGEKLFF.

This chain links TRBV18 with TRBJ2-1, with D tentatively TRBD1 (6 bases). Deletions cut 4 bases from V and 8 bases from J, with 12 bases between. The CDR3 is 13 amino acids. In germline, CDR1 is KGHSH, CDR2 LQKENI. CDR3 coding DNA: TGTGCCAGCTCACTGGGCAGGGGCGATGAGCAGTTCTTC. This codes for CASSLGRGDEQFF.